Sequencing of this T cell receptor (beta chain) was carried out in a study of shared clonotypes between healthy human individuals. Trimming shortened V by 2 bases and J by 3 bases, and 12 bases separated the two germline ends. CDR1 and CDR2 from the germline V gene are SGHRS and YFSETQ. This CDR3 has 15 residues. The repertoire was sequenced with immunoSEQ multiplex PCR; TCRdb's copy has only in-frame clones and lacks some. The table has 500,000 to 650,000 clones, roughly 72% seen once; the top ten hold around 12%. This receptor was taken from a woman aged 40 to 55 in good health. Some clones in this sample may be carry-over from other donors' samples. This rearrangement joins TRBV5-1 to TRBJ1-3; D call uncertain. Material for sequencing was PBMCs. The CDR3 loop reads CASSLRPAIGNTIYF. The CDR3, as DNA: TGCGCCAGCAGCTTACGTCCGGCGATTGGAAACACCATATATTTT.